These 25 T cell receptor beta chains share one sample of origin, sequenced in a study of shared clonotypes between healthy human individuals. Repertoires were generated with immunoSEQ multiplex PCR, while TCRdb's copy carries only in-frame clones and drops some. The table records hundreds of thousands of clones, about 96% of them present only once. What was sequenced was memory CD8+ T cells sorted from blood. Subset: CD45RO+ cells pooled with CCR7-negative TemRA cells. The receptors here all came from a man aged 25-45 years in good health.

The V gene is TRBV5-1, the J gene TRBJ2-1; TRBD2 agrees at 12 bases. The germline V gene has CDR1 SGHRS and CDR2 YFSETQ. J gave up 3 bases and V 4 bases, and 11 bases lay outside the gene matches. There are 18 residues in the CDR3. CDR3 sequence (DNA): TGCGCCAGCAGCAGAACAACTATGACTAGCGGGAGCTACAATGAGCAGTTCTTC. Amino acid sequence: CASSRTTMTSGSYNEQFF.

The rearrangement joins TRBV7-8 to TRBJ1-4; 9 positions match TRBD1. V lost 1 base to trimming and J lost 8 bases; unmatched junction nucleotides: 8. The CDR3 spans 16 residues. Per germline, CDR1 SGHVS and CDR2 FQNEAQ. The CDR3 reads CASSLEGTGWGEKLFF. DNA of the CDR3: TGTGCCAGCAGCTTAGAAGGGACAGGGTGGGGGGAAAAACTGTTTTTT.

As to this clone: One end of the junction is discordant with germline, which a read error may explain. The rearrangement joins TRBV6-1 to TRBJ2-3; D is uncertain. The CDR3 is 12 amino acids. Germline CDR1 and CDR2: MNHNS and SASEGT. The CDR3 DNA follows: TGTACCAGCAGTGAAGCTACAGATACGCAGTATTTT. Residues: CTSSEATDTQYF.

V and J are TRBV6-5 and TRBJ2-1, with TRBD2 matching over 8 bases. This CDR3 spans 14 amino acids. With 6 bases clipped from V and 5 bases from J, the junction kept 6 bases outside the gene matches. Germline V lookup: CDR1 MNHEY, CDR2 SVGAGI. The CDR3 here is CASRELAEHNEQFF. In DNA, the CDR3 is TGTGCCAGCAGGGAACTAGCGGAGCACAATGAGCAGTTCTTC.

The CDR3 sequence: CAWSPGTGPYEQYF. For the CDR3, the DNA is TGTGCCTGGAGCCCCGGGACAGGTCCCTACGAGCAGTACTTC. The V and J genes are TRBV30 and TRBJ2-7; TRBD1 agrees at 8 bases. The CDR3 consists of 14 residues. V trimming: 3 bases; J trimming: 2 bases; junction bases outside the gene matches: 6. Germline values: CDR1 GTSNPN, CDR2 SVGIG (reference sequence). Supplemented by reference TRBV30 and TRBJ2-7, the full variable domain reads SQTIHQWPATLVQPVGSPLSLECTVEGTSNPNLYWYRQAAGRGLQLLFYSVGIGQISSEVPQNLSASRPQDRQFILSSKKLLLSDSGFYLCAWSPGTGPYEQYFGPGTRLTVT.

This chain links TRBV10-3 with TRBJ2-1; 8 nucleotides match TRBD1. The V segment lost 7 bases and the J segment 0 bases; nucleotides outside the gene matches: 8. This CDR3 is 16 amino acids long. Germline V gene data show CDR1 as ENHRY and CDR2 as SYGVKD. The chain's CDR3 is CAITLRDRHSYNEQFF. As DNA, the CDR3 is TGTGCCATCACCCTCCGGGACAGGCACTCCTACAATGAGCAGTTCTTC.

The chain links TRBV6-1 to TRBJ1-1; D unresolved. This CDR3 has 12 amino acids. Germline V CDR1 and CDR2: MNHNS, SASEGT. V was clipped by 8 bases and J by 7 bases, with 14 bases between them. CDR3 in amino acids: CASSAETVEAFF. CDR3 nucleotide sequence: TGTGCCAGCTCCGCAGAGACCGTTGAAGCTTTCTTT.

The chain uses TRBV28 and TRBJ1-2; 9 nucleotides align to TRBD1. V lost 5 bases to trimming and J lost 4 bases; unmatched junction nucleotides: 5. This CDR3 spans 14 amino acids. Germline assignment: CDR1 MDHEN and CDR2 SYDVKM. CDR3 protein: CASSPTTGGYGYTF. For the CDR3, the DNA is TGTGCCAGCAGTCCAACGACAGGGGGCTATGGCTACACCTTC.

The chain carries TRBV2 and TRBJ2-3; TRBD1 agrees at 9 bases. V lost 3 bases and J lost 7; bases outside the gene matches: 11. Germline V gives CDR1 SNHLY, CDR2 FYNNEI. The CDR3 is 16 residues long. The chain's CDR3 is CASSDGGTGSRNTQYF. The DNA for the CDR3 is TGTGCCAGCAGTGATGGTGGGACAGGGAGTAGAAATACGCAGTATTTT. Full variable domain (rest looked up from reference TRBV2 and TRBJ2-3): EPEVTQTPSHQVTQMGQEVILRCVPISNHLYFYWYRQILGQKVEFLVSFYNNEISEKSEIFDDQFSVERPDGSNFTLKIRSTKLEDSAMYFCASSDGGTGSRNTQYFGPGTRLTVL.

The chain carries TRBV7-3 and TRBJ2-3; TRBD2 matches at 12 bases. Germline values: CDR1 SGHTA, CDR2 FQGTGA. Unmatched junction bases numbered 2, after V lost 3 bases and J lost 4 bases. CDR3 length equals 15 residues. CDR3 sequence: CASSLTSGSADTQYF. The CDR3 coding sequence is TGTGCCAGCAGCTTGACTAGCGGGAGTGCAGATACGCAGTATTTT.

This sequence joins TRBV15 and TRBJ2-1; a weak D match, TRBD2 (6 bases). Per germline, CDR1 LNHNV and CDR2 YYDKDF (reference sequence). The CDR3 sequence is 14 residues long. Trimming removed 8 bases at V and 0 bases at J, with 11 bases between. In nucleotides, the CDR3 is TGTGCCACCGCCTCCGGGAGCTCCTACAATGAGCAGTTCTTC. The encoded protein is CATASGSSYNEQFF. The full variable domain, in which reference TRBV15 and TRBJ2-1 provide the parts outside the CDR3, is DAMVIQNPRYQVTQFGKPVTLSCSQTLNHNVMYWYQQKSSQAPKLLFHYYDKDFNNEADTPDNFQSRRPNTSFCFLDIRSPGLGDTAMYLCATASGSSYNEQFFGPGTRLTVL.

In its sample, this clone was seen once. This chain joins TRBV6-5 and TRBJ2-1, with a possible D match to TRBD2 (5 bases). V lost 5 bases and J 6 bases, leaving 14 bases between the germline ends. Germline V lookup: CDR1 MNHEY, CDR2 SVGAGI. This CDR3 contains 14 residues. The CDR3 DNA follows: TGTGCCAGCAGTCAGTCCTTACTAGTCAATGAGCAGTTCTTC. Translating gives CASSQSLLVNEQFF.

This clone was seen once. The chain couples TRBV6-5 to TRBJ2-1; D unclear. CDR3 length: 15 residues. Trimming left V 2 bases short and J 1 base short, with 9 bases between. Per germline, CDR1 MNHEY and CDR2 SVGAGI. CDR3: CASSYGSSSYNEQFF. In DNA form, the CDR3 reads TGTGCCAGCAGTTACGGATCGTCTTCCTACAATGAGCAGTTCTTC.

This CDR3 is CASSDWGGNQPQHF. CDR3 bases: TGTGCCAGCAGTGATTGGGGGGGCAATCAGCCCCAGCATTTT. The genes are TRBV6-1 and TRBJ1-5; possible D gene TRBD1, 5 bases. V gave up 3 bases and J gave up 2 bases, with 8 bases separating them. There are 14 residues in the CDR3. The germline V gene has CDR1 MNHNS and CDR2 SASEGT.

V usage is TRBV2 and J usage is TRBJ1-4; D perhaps matches TRBD1 (5 bases). Germline CDR1 reads SNHLY; CDR2 reads FYNNEI. V lost 6 bases, J lost 10 bases, and 6 bases lay in between. This CDR3 spans 10 amino acids. The CDR3 nucleotides read TGTGCCAGCAGGGGGGGAAAACTGTTTTTT. It codes for CASRGGKLFF.

The V call is TRBV5-8, the J call TRBJ2-3; D could derive from TRBD1 or TRBD2 (5 bases each). Per the germline V gene, CDR1 is SGHTS and CDR2 is YDEGEE. The CDR3 is 14 amino acids. V was pared by 0 bases and J by 8 bases, with 13 bases between. The CDR3: CASSLGGTAGTQYF. The CDR3 DNA reads TGTGCCAGCAGCTTGGGGGGGACCGCGGGTACGCAGTATTTT.

This chain connects TRBV25-1 to TRBJ2-1; no firm D call. The CDR3 covers 11 residues. V lost 6 bases and J lost 5, with 5 bases in between. Looked up from germline, CDR1 is MGHDK and CDR2 is SYGVNS. CDR3 sequence (DNA): TGTGCCAGCAGCCCAAACAATGAGCAGTTCTTC. It encodes CASSPNNEQFF.

CDR3 in amino acids: CASSLGQPGNTIYF. CDR3 in DNA: TGTGCCAGCAGTTTAGGACAGCCTGGAAACACCATATATTTT. This sequence joins TRBV27 and TRBJ1-3, with a weak D call TRBD1 (6 bases). Germline lookup yields CDR1 MNHEY and CDR2 SMNVEV (reference sequence). The CDR3 runs to 14 residues. V shed 2 bases and J shed 2 bases, with 7 bases lying between them.

The CDR3 nucleotides read TGTGCCAGCAGTGAAGTGGGGACAGGGCCCCTCGAGCAGTACTTC. Protein product: CASSEVGTGPLEQYF. V gene TRBV6-1 combines with J gene TRBJ2-7, with 9 nucleotides matching TRBD1. Germline assignment: CDR1 MNHNS and CDR2 SASEGT. The CDR3 sequence is 15 residues long. V was pared by 1 base and J by 6 bases, with 7 bases of the junction left unmatched.

This chain links TRBV28 with TRBJ2-7, with 9 bases lining up with TRBD2. Germline CDR1 and CDR2: MDHEN and SYDVKM. The length of the CDR3 is 14 residues. The V gene end was trimmed by 3 bases and the J gene end by 7 bases; junction bases not matched to a gene: 7. This chain's CDR3 is CASSLLSGRKEQYF. For the CDR3, the DNA is TGTGCCAGCAGTTTGTTGAGCGGGAGGAAAGAGCAGTACTTC.

V usage is TRBV7-9 and J usage is TRBJ2-1; D is unclear. This CDR3 region has 14 residues. Trimming took off 7 bases at V and 5 bases at J, with 15 bases between the two ends. The V gene's germline CDR1 is SEHNR and CDR2 FQNEAQ (reference sequence). In nucleotides, the CDR3 is TGTGCCAGCACCCAAAGTTCCACCGACAATGAGCAGTTCTTC. It yields the protein CASTQSSTDNEQFF.

The V call is TRBV6-1, the J call TRBJ2-7, with D tentatively TRBD1 (6 bases). Germline values: CDR1 MNHNS, CDR2 SASEGT. Deletions cut 2 bases from V and 3 bases from J, with 14 bases between. The length of the CDR3 is 15 residues. The CDR3 DNA reads TGTGCCAGCAGTGAACTGGGGGCGAGAATCTACGAGCAGTACTTC. Encoded protein: CASSELGARIYEQYF.

V and J are TRBV4-2 and TRBJ2-1; 10 positions agree with TRBD2. The CDR3 runs to 18 residues. V was clipped by 0 bases and J by 3 bases; unmatched bases: 8. Germline V CDR1 and CDR2: LGHNA, YNFKEQ. CDR3 protein: CASSQEAGGPSVYNEQFF. The CDR3 DNA reads TGTGCCAGCAGCCAAGAAGCGGGAGGGCCCTCGGTCTACAATGAGCAGTTCTTC.

V is TRBV9 and J is TRBJ1-5; TRBD1 might be the D (5 bases). The CDR3 has 15 amino acids. Germline assignment: CDR1 SGDLS and CDR2 YYNGEE. V lost 0 bases and J 4 bases, leaving 11 bases between the germline ends. CDR3 DNA sequence: TGTGCCAGCAGCGTAGGGCAGGGTCCAAATCAGCCCCAGCATTTT. Protein: CASSVGQGPNQPQHF.

The chain employs TRBV19 and TRBJ1-4; TRBD1 aligns across 7 bases. CDR3 length: 17 residues. Germline values: CDR1 LNHDA, CDR2 SQIVND (reference sequence). V lost 4 bases, J lost 0 bases, and 8 bases stayed unmatched. The CDR3 DNA follows: TGTGCCAGTAGTAAAAGGACAGGACCTGCAACTAATGAAAAACTGTTTTTT. Translating it yields CASSKRTGPATNEKLFF.